The rows below give T cell receptor beta chains drawn from one sample of a study of T cell responses to AZD1222 COVID-19 vaccine. Profiling relied on immunoSEQ multiplex PCR, and the TCRdb table lists in-frame clones only, not all of them. The sample shows some 110,000 clones, about 90% of them seen only once. Source: peripheral blood, taken on day 0 of AZD1222 vaccination. The receptors were sampled from an adult in good health. Each CDR3 is given without its conserved first and last residue.

J: TRBJ2-2; V: TRBV7-9; CDR3: ASSLSWVQDENTGELF
J: TRBJ1-1; V: TRBV19; CDR3: ASSIDGFPRGTEAF
J: TRBJ2-1; V: TRBV2; CDR3: ASKPSGAYNEQF
J: TRBJ1-4; V: TRBV18; CDR3: ASSPDAGGKLF
J: TRBJ1-5; V: TRBV7-8; CDR3: ASSSSGGVRQPQH
J: TRBJ2-7; V: TRBV28; CDR3: ASHSFPLIDHEQY
J: TRBJ1-1; V: TRBV6-5; CDR3: ASSVTGRLNTEAF
J: TRBJ1-1; V: TRBV18; CDR3: ASSQGMVTEAF
J: TRBJ2-5; V: TRBV28; CDR3: ASRSQGGTQY
J: TRBJ1-2; V: TRBV7-2; CDR3: ASSNYGGGLDYGYT
J: TRBJ2-1; V: TRBV9; CDR3: ASSVGAGTYNEQF
J: TRBJ1-4; V: TRBV7-9; CDR3: ASSLAGTPGGKLF
J: TRBJ1-2; V: TRBV2; CDR3: ASIKESGYGYT
J: TRBJ2-2; V: TRBV7-9; CDR3: ASSLATAGELF
J: TRBJ1-5; V: TRBV6-2/TRBV6-3; CDR3: ASSYSTGYSNQPQH
J: TRBJ1-5; V: TRBV27; CDR3: ARESNQPQH
J: TRBJ2-7; V: TRBV7-3; CDR3: ASSSPGTGNNEQY
J: TRBJ1-2; V: TRBV28; CDR3: ASSLLQGGDYGYT
J: TRBJ2-3; V: TRBV27; CDR3: ASSWLVATDTQY
J: TRBJ2-3; V: TRBV6-6; CDR3: ASSLNGDTQY
J: TRBJ1-1; V: TRBV29-1; CDR3: SVVGGTEAF
J: TRBJ2-3; V: TRBV7-2; CDR3: ASSLAGGATDTQY
J: TRBJ1-1; V: TRBV6-5; CDR3: ASSQAGTDTEAF
J: TRBJ2-7; V: TRBV29-1; CDR3: SVSDQGYEQY
J: TRBJ1-2; V: TRBV30; CDR3: AWALGINYGYT
J: TRBJ1-2; V: TRBV19; CDR3: ASSPQFYGYT
J: TRBJ2-1; V: TRBV27; CDR3: ASRGAGVSYNEQF
J: TRBJ1-1; V: TRBV10-1; CDR3: ASSELRGPNTEAF
J: TRBJ2-5; V: TRBV18; CDR3: ASSPFPGHQETQY
J: TRBJ2-7; V: TRBV3-1/TRBV3-2; CDR3: ASSQEYRVSSEQY
J: TRBJ1-3; V: TRBV5-6; CDR3: ASSLVSEIFIY
J: TRBJ1-3; V: TRBV7-2; CDR3: ASSLEGTRGNTIY
J: TRBJ2-2; V: TRBV5-5; CDR3: ASSLLGGPLSGELF
J: TRBJ2-7; V: TRBV27; CDR3: ASSPGWYEQY
J: TRBJ2-1; V: TRBV5-1; CDR3: ASSLVRQGEQF
J: TRBJ2-7; V: TRBV4-3; CDR3: ASSQETPAAYEQY
J: TRBJ1-5; V: TRBV3-1/TRBV3-2; CDR3: ASSQDRGVGSNQPQH
J: TRBJ1-5; V: TRBV28; CDR3: ASSFGPAAGNQPQH
J: TRBJ1-2; V: TRBV7-9; CDR3: ASRGRDRDSNYGYT
J: TRBJ1-5; V: TRBV6-5; CDR3: ASSSNNQPQH